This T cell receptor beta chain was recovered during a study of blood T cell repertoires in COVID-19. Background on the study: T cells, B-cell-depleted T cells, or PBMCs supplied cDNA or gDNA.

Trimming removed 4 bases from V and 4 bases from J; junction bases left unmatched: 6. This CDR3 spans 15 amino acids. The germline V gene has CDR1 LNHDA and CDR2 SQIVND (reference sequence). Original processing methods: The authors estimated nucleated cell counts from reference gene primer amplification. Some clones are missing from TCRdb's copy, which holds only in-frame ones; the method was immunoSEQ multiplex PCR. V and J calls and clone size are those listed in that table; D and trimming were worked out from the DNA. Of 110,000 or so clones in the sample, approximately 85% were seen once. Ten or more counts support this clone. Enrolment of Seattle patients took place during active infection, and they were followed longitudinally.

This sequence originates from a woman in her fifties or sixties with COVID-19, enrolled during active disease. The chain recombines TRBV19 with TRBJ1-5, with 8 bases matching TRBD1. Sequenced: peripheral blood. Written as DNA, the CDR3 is TGTGCCAGTAGTAAAAGACAGGGGCAAAATCAGCCCCAGCATTTT. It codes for CASSKRQGQNQPQHF.